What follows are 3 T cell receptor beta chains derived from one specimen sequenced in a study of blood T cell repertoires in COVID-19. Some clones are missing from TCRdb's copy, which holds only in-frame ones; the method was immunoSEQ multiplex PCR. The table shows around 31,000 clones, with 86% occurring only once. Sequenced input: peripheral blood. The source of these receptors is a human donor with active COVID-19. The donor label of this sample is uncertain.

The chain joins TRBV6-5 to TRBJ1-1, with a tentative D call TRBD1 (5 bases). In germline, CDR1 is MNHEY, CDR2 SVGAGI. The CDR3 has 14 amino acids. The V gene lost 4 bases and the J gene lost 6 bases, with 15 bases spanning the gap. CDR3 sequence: CASSSRVGVPEAFF. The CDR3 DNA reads TGTGCCAGCAGTTCCAGGGTAGGGGTCCCTGAAGCTTTCTTT.

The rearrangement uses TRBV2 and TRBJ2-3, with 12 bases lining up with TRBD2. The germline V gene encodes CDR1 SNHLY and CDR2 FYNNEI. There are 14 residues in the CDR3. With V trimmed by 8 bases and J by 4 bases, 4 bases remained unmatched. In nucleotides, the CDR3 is TGTGCCAGCGGACTAGCGGGATGGGCAGATACGCAGTATTTT. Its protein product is CASGLAGWADTQYF.

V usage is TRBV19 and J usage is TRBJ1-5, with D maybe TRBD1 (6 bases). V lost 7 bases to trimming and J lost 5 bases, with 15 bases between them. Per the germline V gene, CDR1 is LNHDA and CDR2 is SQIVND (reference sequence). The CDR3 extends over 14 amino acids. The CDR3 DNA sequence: TGTGCCAGTACCCCCACCGGGGGGCATCAGCCCCAGCATTTT. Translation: CASTPTGGHQPQHF.